These 14 T cell receptor beta chains were all obtained from the same sample, sequenced in a study of OX40 agonist ivuxolimab in advanced cancers. Measured with immunoSEQ multiplex PCR; TCRdb has only the in-frame clones, and not every one. The data hold tens of thousands of clones, with over 80% observed a single time. The sequencing used CD4+ or CD8+ T cells sorted from blood, collected in a trial of the OX40 agonist ivuxolimab. The receptors stem from an adult with an advanced solid tumor such as melanoma, head and neck, liver or kidney cancer.

This rearrangement joins TRBV9 to TRBJ2-3; D uncertain. Germline loops: CDR1 SGDLS, CDR2 YYNGEE. The CDR3 length is 13 residues. V dropped 3 bases and J dropped 0 bases, with 5 bases sitting between them. CDR3 amino acids: CASSETSTDTQYF. The CDR3 nucleotides read TGTGCCAGCAGCGAGACTAGCACAGATACGCAGTATTTT.

The J gene is TRBJ2-2, the V gene TRBV30; no clear D gene. Germline values: CDR1 GTSNPN, CDR2 SVGIG (reference sequence). The ends were cut back, 5 bases at V and 0 bases at J, with 7 bases in the middle. This CDR3 is built from 13 residues. DNA for the CDR3: TGTGCCTGGGATAAAACGAACACCGGGGAGCTGTTTTTT. Protein: CAWDKTNTGELFF.

The rearrangement joins TRBV11-2 to TRBJ2-2; TRBD1 might be the D (7 bases). Germline lookup yields CDR1 SGHAT and CDR2 FQNNGV. This CDR3 has 16 residues. Trimming stripped 5 bases from V and 2 bases from J, with 15 bases between. DNA of the CDR3: TGTGCCAGCAGCGCAGGGGGGACAGTCAACACCGGGGAGCTGTTTTTT. This encodes CASSAGGTVNTGELFF.

The V and J genes are TRBV7-9 and TRBJ1-1, with D perhaps TRBD1 (6 bases). CDR1 and CDR2 (germline): SEHNR, FQNEAQ (reference sequence). This CDR3 has 14 residues. Trimming took off 1 base at V and 0 bases at J, with 6 bases between the two ends. The CDR3 bases are TGTGCCAGCAGCTTAGGGGGGCTGAACACTGAAGCTTTCTTT. This sequence encodes CASSLGGLNTEAFF.

J is TRBJ1-1 and V is TRBV5-1; a weak D match, TRBD1 (5 bases). Germline lookup yields CDR1 SGHRS and CDR2 YFSETQ. With 2 bases removed from V and 0 bases from J, the gap between germline ends came to 8 bases. The CDR3 is 14 residues long. The CDR3 loop is CASSLEGMNTEAFF. The DNA of the CDR3 is TGCGCCAGCAGCTTAGAGGGGATGAACACTGAAGCTTTCTTT.

The chain links TRBV18 to TRBJ1-1, with 7 bases lining up with TRBD1. The CDR3 has 14 residues. V lost 3 bases and J lost 6; bases outside the gene matches: 7. Germline CDR1 and CDR2: KGHSH and LQKENI. Here the CDR3 reads CASSPRQGEAEAFF. CDR3 coding DNA: TGTGCCAGCTCACCCCGACAGGGCGAGGCTGAAGCTTTCTTT.

The rearrangement links TRBV4-1 to TRBJ1-5; 7 nucleotides agree with TRBD1. The CDR3 spans 16 residues. V was clipped by 3 bases and J by 6 bases; unmatched bases: 11. The germline V gene has CDR1 MGHRA and CDR2 YSYEKL. This CDR3 is CASSQQGGVMGQPQHF. The CDR3 nucleotides read TGCGCCAGCAGCCAGCAGGGGGGGGTCATGGGTCAGCCCCAGCATTTT.

The chain links TRBV5-3 to TRBJ2-7; 7 nucleotides align to TRBD1. TRBV5-3 is sorted into the ORF group, with uncertain function. The CDR3 loop spans 13 amino acids. After removal of 5 bases from V and 3 bases from J, the junction contained 5 bases not matched to a gene. CDR3 sequence reads: CARSLDRDYEQYF. Here the CDR3 DNA reads TGTGCCAGAAGTCTCGACAGGGACTACGAGCAGTACTTC.

The chain has TRBV7-3 and TRBJ2-3; D may be TRBD2 (6 bases). V was cut by 4 bases and J by 3 bases, with 17 bases left in between. Germline CDR1 is SGHTA and CDR2 is FQGTGA. The CDR3 consists of 16 residues. The CDR3 coding sequence is TGTGCCAGCAGCTCCCGAGCGGGCGGACCTACAGATACGCAGTATTTT. Translating it yields CASSSRAGGPTDTQYF.

This sequence joins TRBV2 and TRBJ1-1; no firm D call. Germline CDR1 SNHLY, CDR2 FYNNEI. The CDR3 runs 11 residues. With 8 bases removed from V and 0 bases from J, the gap between germline ends came to 4 bases. CDR3 DNA sequence: TGTGCCAGCTGGATGAACACTGAAGCTTTCTTT. Encoded protein: CASWMNTEAFF. Looking up the rest from reference TRBV2 and TRBJ1-1 gives the full variable domain: EPEVTQTPSHQVTQMGQEVILRCVPISNHLYFYWYRQILGQKVEFLVSFYNNEISEKSEIFDDQFSVERPDGSNFTLKIRSTKLEDSAMYFCASWMNTEAFFGQGTRLTVV.

The rearrangement uses TRBV30 and TRBJ1-1; possibly TRBD1 for D (6 bases). The CDR3 has 13 residues. Looked up from germline, CDR1 is GTSNPN and CDR2 is SVGIG (reference sequence). V lost 0 bases, J lost 5 bases, and 10 bases lay in between. The CDR3 DNA is TGTGCCTGGAGTGTACAAAGGGGGACTGAAGCTTTCTTT. It translates to CAWSVQRGTEAFF.

The chain carries TRBV25-1 and TRBJ2-5, with 15 bases fitting TRBD2. After removal of 5 bases from V and 7 bases from J, the junction contained 11 bases not matched to a gene. Germline CDR1 and CDR2: MGHDK and SYGVNS. The CDR3 runs to 17 residues. The CDR3 reads CASSRGDPGLAGGTQYF. Here the CDR3 DNA reads TGTGCCAGCAGTCGTGGCGACCCGGGACTAGCGGGAGGGACCCAGTACTTC.

The V gene is TRBV7-7, the J gene TRBJ2-2; no firm D call. Germline V CDR1 and CDR2: SSHAT, FNYEAQ (reference sequence). V lost 0 bases to trimming and J lost 7 bases, with 9 bases between them. CDR3 length equals 14 residues. This CDR3 reads CASSLAQDSGELFF. The CDR3 region has the DNA TGTGCCAGCAGCTTAGCGCAAGATAGCGGGGAGCTGTTTTTT.

This rearrangement joins TRBV10-3 to TRBJ2-7; D may correspond to TRBD1 or TRBD2 (5 bases each). Germline CDR1 reads ENHRY; CDR2 reads SYGVKD. The CDR3 loop spans 14 amino acids. V was clipped by 2 bases and J by 4 bases, with 12 bases between them. Written as DNA, the CDR3 is TGTGCCATCAGTGAGACCGGGACCATATACGAGCAGTACTTC. Translation: CAISETGTIYEQYF.